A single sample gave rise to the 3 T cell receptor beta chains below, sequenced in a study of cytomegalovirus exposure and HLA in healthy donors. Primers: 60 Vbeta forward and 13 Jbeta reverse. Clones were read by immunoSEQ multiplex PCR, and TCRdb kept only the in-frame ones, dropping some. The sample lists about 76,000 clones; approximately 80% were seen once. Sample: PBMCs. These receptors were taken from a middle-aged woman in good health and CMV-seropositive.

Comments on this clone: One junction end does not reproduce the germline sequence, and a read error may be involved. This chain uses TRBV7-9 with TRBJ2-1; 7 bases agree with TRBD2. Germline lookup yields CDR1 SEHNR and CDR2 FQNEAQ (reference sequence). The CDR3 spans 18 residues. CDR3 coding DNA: TGTTCCAGCAGCTTCCCCCCTTTTGGCGGCGGGGGAAACAATGAGCAGTTCTTC. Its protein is CSSSFPPFGGGGNNEQFF.

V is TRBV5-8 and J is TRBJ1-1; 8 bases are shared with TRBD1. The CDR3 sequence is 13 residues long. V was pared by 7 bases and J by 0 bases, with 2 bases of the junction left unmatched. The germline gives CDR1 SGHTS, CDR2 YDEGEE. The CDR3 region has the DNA TGTGCCAGCCGGGACAGGTTGAACACTGAAGCTTTCTTT. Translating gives CASRDRLNTEAFF.

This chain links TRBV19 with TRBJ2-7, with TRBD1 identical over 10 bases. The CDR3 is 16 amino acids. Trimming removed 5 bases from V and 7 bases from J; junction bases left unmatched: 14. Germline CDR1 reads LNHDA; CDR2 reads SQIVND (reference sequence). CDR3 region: CASSAGPGQGIREQYF. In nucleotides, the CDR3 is TGTGCCAGTAGTGCCGGCCCGGGACAGGGGATCAGAGAGCAGTACTTC.